This is a list of T cell receptor beta chains from one sample in a study of blood T cell repertoires in COVID-19. The data were produced by immunoSEQ multiplex PCR, yet TCRdb's version contains in-frame clones alone and is incomplete. The table lists 100,000 or so clones, approximately 84% of them singletons. Sequencing was done on a sample of peripheral blood. The receptor set was obtained from a man aged 30-40 years in a cohort sampled during active COVID-19. The CDR3 runs from the conserved cysteine through the conserved F or W. A D gene is named only where the DNA matches it firmly. The size field is filled for only some rows; it gives once, few, many or a size class.

TRBJ2-2 | TRBD1 | - | TRBV7-2 | TGTGCCAGCAGCTTAAGCGCAGGGGGCATCGGGGCCGGGGAGCTGTTTTTT | CASSLSAGGIGAGELFF
TRBJ1-1 | TRBD1 | - | TRBV7-2 | TGTGCCAGCAGCGTACACAGGGGGCGGCTTACTGAAGCTTTCTTT | CASSVHRGRLTEAFF
TRBJ2-1 | TRBD2 | - | TRBV2 | TGTGCCCGCGGGGGGCGGGGGCGCTCCTACAATGAGCAGTTCTTC | CARGGRGRSYNEQFF
TRBJ2-3 | TRBD2 | - | TRBV7-2 | TGTGCCAGCAGCTCCCAGATCACTAGCGCGGCGGCAGATACGCAGTATTTT | CASSSQITSAAADTQYF
TRBJ1-3 | - | - | TRBV6-5 | TGTGCCAGCAGTTACTCGGGGGGTTTACCGTGGAACACCATATATTTT | CASSYSGGLPWNTIYF
TRBJ2-1 | TRBD1 | - | TRBV9 | TGTGCCAGCAGCGTAGGGTTGACAGGGGTGGACCGGCAGTTCTTC | CASSVGLTGVDRQFF
TRBJ2-2 | TRBD1 | - | TRBV5-4 | TGTGCCAGCAGCCCCCTGAGACAGGGGGCGGGCGGGGAGCTGTTTTTT | CASSPLRQGAGGELFF
TRBJ1-1 | - | - | TRBV28 | TGTGCCAGCAGTTTATTACAGTACACTGAAGCTTTCTTT | CASSLLQYTEAFF
TRBJ1-2 | - | - | TRBV7-9 | TGTGCCAGCAGCTTAGATCAGGCGGGATTTAACTATGGCTACACCTTC | CASSLDQAGFNYGYTF
TRBJ1-1 | - | - | TRBV2 | TGTGCCAGCAGTGAAGAAGAGTTGAACACTGAAGCTTTCTTT | CASSEEELNTEAFF
TRBJ2-7 | - | - | TRBV10-3 | TGTGCCATCAGTCAGGGTAACGAGCAGTACTTC | CAISQGNEQYF
TRBJ2-7 | - | - | TRBV3-1/TRBV3-2 | TGTGCCAGCAGCCCGGATGGAGGTTACGAGCAGTACTTC | CASSPDGGYEQYF
TRBJ1-4 | - | once | TRBV5-1 | TGCGCCAGCAGCGGGAGGGGGAAACTGTTTTTT | CASSGRGKLFF
TRBJ1-2 | TRBD1 | - | TRBV5-4 | TGTGCCAGCAGCTTGGCGGGGACAGGGGGTGGCTACACCTTC | CASSLAGTGGGYTF
TRBJ1-2 | - | - | TRBV6-5 | TGTGCCAGCAGCTACACAGGGAACTATGGCTACACCTTC | CASSYTGNYGYTF
TRBJ1-1 | - | - | TRBV3-1/TRBV3-2 | TGTGCCAGCAGTCCCGGGAGTTGGGGAGGGTTCACTGAAGCTTTCTTT | CASSPGSWGGFTEAFF
TRBJ2-7 | TRBD1 | - | TRBV7-2 | TGTGCCAGCAACCGGGACAGGGAATACGAGCAGTACTTC | CASNRDREYEQYF
TRBJ1-6 | - | few | TRBV11-2 | TGTGCCAGCAGCTTAGACCGGACACATCTGGGATCACCCCTCCACTTT | CASSLDRTHLGSPLHF
TRBJ1-2 | - | few | TRBV6-4 | TGTGCCAGCAGTGACGGGGTGGGGAGCTATGGCTACACCTTC | CASSDGVGSYGYTF
TRBJ2-5 | - | once | TRBV30 | TGTGCCTGGAGTCGACAGATACAAGAGACCCAGTACTTC | CAWSRQIQETQYF
TRBJ2-5 | - | - | TRBV5-4 | TGTGCCAGCAGCTTGGTTCCGACCAGGGGCGCAGAGACCCAGTACTTC | CASSLVPTRGAETQYF
TRBJ2-7 | TRBD1 | - | TRBV3-1/TRBV3-2 | TGTGCCAGCAGCCTCACAGGGGCCGAGGGGGAGCAGTACTTC | CASSLTGAEGEQYF
TRBJ2-1 | TRBD2 | - | TRBV10-3 | TGTGCCATCAGCCCCCCGGGACTAGCAGGTTGGCAGTTCTTC | CAISPPGLAGWQFF
TRBJ1-5 | TRBD1 | - | TRBV6-5 | TGTGCCAGCAGCCGGGACAGTTCTCAGCCCCAGCATTTT | CASSRDSSQPQHF
TRBJ2-7 | - | - | TRBV19 | TGTGCCAGTAGTATTTCCGGGATAGGGCCCTACGAGCAGTACTTC | CASSISGIGPYEQYF
TRBJ1-1 | - | - | TRBV28 | TGTGCCAGCAGTTTAGCAGCCCCGGGCACTGAAGCTTTCTTT | CASSLAAPGTEAFF
TRBJ2-7 | TRBD2 | - | TRBV28 | TGTGCCAGCAGCCAAGGACTAGCGGGGTTCCCCTACGAGCAGTACTTC | CASSQGLAGFPYEQYF
TRBJ1-3 | - | - | TRBV18 | TGTGCCAGCTCACCACAGCAGGGCCACTCTGGAAACACCATATATTTT | CASSPQQGHSGNTIYF
TRBJ1-1 | TRBD1 | - | TRBV27 | TGTGCCAGCAGCCCAGGGGGCGGTGAAGCTTTCTTT | CASSPGGGEAFF
TRBJ2-7 | TRBD2 | - | TRBV9 | TGTGCCAGCAGCCCAGGGACTAGCGGGGGCACAGTGGCCTACGAGCAGTACTTC | CASSPGTSGGTVAYEQYF
TRBJ2-2 | TRBD1 | many | TRBV4-3 | TGCGCCAGCAGCCAAGTACAGGGGGCGGTCACCGGGGAGCTGTTTTTT | CASSQVQGAVTGELFF
TRBJ2-7 | TRBD1 | - | TRBV5-4 | TGTGCCAGCAGCCCAGGACAGGAGCCCTCCTACGAGCAGTACTTC | CASSPGQEPSYEQYF
TRBJ1-1 | - | - | TRBV2 | TGTGCCAGCAGTGTACCGAACTATGAAGCTTTCTTT | CASSVPNYEAFF
TRBJ2-1 | TRBD2 | - | TRBV19 | TGTGCCAGTAGTGCTCTAGCGGGGGGCGAGGAGTTCTTC | CASSALAGGEEFF
TRBJ2-3 | - | - | TRBV25-1 | TGTGCCAGCAGTGAATTGACTAGCACAGATACGCAGTATTTT | CASSELTSTDTQYF
TRBJ2-5 | - | - | TRBV7-2 | TGTGCCAGTGGTTCCTGGGGCGAGGAGACCCAGTACTTC | CASGSWGEETQYF
TRBJ2-3 | - | - | TRBV12-2 | TGTGCAAGTCGCTGCATCACAGGGCAAGACACAGATACGCAGTATTTT | CASRCITGQDTDTQYF